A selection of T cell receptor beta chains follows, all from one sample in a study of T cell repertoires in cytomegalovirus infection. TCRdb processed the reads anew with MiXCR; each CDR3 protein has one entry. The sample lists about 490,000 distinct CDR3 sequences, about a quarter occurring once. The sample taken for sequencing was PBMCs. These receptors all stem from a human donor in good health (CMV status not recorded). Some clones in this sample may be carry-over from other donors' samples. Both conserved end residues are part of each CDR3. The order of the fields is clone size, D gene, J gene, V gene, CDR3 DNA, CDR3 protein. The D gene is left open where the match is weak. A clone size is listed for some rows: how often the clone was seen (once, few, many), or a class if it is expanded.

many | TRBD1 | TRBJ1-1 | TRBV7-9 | TGTGCCAGCAGCTTAGAGGGGGCGAACACTGAAGCTTTCTTT | CASSLEGANTEAFF
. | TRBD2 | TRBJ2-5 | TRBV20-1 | TGCAGTGCTAGATTCCCTTTCCCTAGCGGGAGGGTACAGACCCAGTACTTC | CSARFPFPSGRVQTQYF
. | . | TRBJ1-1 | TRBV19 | TGTGCCAGTGAATGGAACACTGAAGCTTTCTTT | CASEWNTEAFF
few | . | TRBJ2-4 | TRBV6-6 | TGTGCCAGCAGTTACCTCCGGCAAGCTCTAGCCAAAAACATTCAGTACTTC | CASSYLRQALAKNIQYF
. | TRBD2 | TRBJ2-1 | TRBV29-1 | TGCAGCGTTTTAGCGGGGCTGAGCTCCTACAATGAGCAGTTCTTC | CSVLAGLSSYNEQFF
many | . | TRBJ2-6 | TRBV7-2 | TGTGCCAGCTGGGGATCGGTTGGGGGGGCCAACGTCCTGACTTTC | CASWGSVGGANVLTF
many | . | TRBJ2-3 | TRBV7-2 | TGTGCCAGCAGCTTATTTGCCGGGAGTAGGGATACGCAGTATTTT | CASSLFAGSRDTQYF
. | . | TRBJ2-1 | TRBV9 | TGTGCCAGCAGCGTTAGAGCGGGCGGTGTCAATGAGCAGTTCTTC | CASSVRAGGVNEQFF
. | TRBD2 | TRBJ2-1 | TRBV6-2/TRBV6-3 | TGTGCCAGCAGTTTCTCCTGGGCTAGCGGGAGGGGAATACTCTTC | CASSFSWASGRGILF
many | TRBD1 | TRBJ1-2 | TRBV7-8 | TGTGCCAGCAGCCGAGACAGGGGGAGGGATGGCTACACCTTC | CASSRDRGRDGYTF